This T cell receptor beta chain was identified in a study of graft-versus-host responses after intestinal transplantation. Overall study: Induction using anti-thymocyte globulin, followed by tacrolimus and steroids for roughly 3 years, was given to all recipients.

Regarding this clone: Its cognate antigen is unknown.

The assay was immunoSEQ multiplex PCR, and TCRdb's table has in-frame clones only and misses some. The sample gives tens of thousands of clones, about 89% of which show up once; 2% to 3% is in the top ten. Overall study findings and caveats: Some patients had graft-donor T cell macrochimerism, and their allografts showed high graft-versus-host to host-versus-graft clonal ratios. Among recipient marrow samples, GvH clones were found; some appeared first in ileum or blood.

The length of the CDR3 is 16 residues. Germline V gives CDR1 MNHEY, CDR2 SMNVEV (reference sequence). Trimming stripped 4 bases from V and 6 bases from J, with 21 bases between. The sequencing used unstimulated CD8+ T cells sorted from spleen or lymph node cells, collected before intestinal transplant. The V gene is TRBV27, the J gene TRBJ2-5, with TRBD1 as a possible D gene (5 bases). This TCR was recovered from a human donor who received an intestinal transplant. The CDR3 bases are TGTGCCAGCAGTTCGCAAGGGGCAGCCCTTATCAAGACCCAGTACTTC. Amino acids: CASSSQGAALIKTQYF.